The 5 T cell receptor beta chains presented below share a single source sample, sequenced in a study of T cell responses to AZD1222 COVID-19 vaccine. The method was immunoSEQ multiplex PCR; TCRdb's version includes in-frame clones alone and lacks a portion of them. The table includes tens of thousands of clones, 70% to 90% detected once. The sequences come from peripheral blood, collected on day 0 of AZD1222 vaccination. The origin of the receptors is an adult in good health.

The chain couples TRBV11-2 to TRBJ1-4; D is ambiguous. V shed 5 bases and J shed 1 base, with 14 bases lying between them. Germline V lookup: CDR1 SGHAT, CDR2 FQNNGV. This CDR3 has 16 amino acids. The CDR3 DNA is TGTGCCAGCAGCCCCCGGGTAGCAGTAACTAATGAAAAACTGTTTTTT. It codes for CASSPRVAVTNEKLFF.

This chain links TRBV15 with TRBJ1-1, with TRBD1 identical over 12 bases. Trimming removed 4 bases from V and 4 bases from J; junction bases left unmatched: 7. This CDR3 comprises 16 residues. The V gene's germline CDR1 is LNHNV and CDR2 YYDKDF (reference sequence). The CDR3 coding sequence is TGTGCCACCAGCAAGGGACAGGGGGCGCGGGGCACTGAAGCTTTCTTT. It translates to CATSKGQGARGTEAFF.

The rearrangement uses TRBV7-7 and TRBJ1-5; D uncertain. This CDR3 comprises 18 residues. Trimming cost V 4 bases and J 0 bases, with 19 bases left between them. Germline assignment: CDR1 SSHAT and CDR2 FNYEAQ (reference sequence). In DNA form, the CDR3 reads TGTGCCAGCAGCTCGCGGATGAAGGGAGGAGATAGCAATCAGCCCCAGCATTTT. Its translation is CASSSRMKGGDSNQPQHF.

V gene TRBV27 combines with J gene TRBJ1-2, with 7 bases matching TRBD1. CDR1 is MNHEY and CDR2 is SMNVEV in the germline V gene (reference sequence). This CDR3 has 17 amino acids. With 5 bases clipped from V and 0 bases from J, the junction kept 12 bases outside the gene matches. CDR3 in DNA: TGTGCCAGCAGTGCGCTCCCCCTACAGGGGCCTAACTATGGCTACACCTTC. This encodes CASSALPLQGPNYGYTF.

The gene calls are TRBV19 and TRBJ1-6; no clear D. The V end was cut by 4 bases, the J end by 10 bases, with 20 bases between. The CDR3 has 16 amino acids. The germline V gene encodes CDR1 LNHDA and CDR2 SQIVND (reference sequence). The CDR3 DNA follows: TGTGCCAGTAGTACCCCTCAGTCAACCCGAGGATCACCCCTCCACTTT. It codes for CASSTPQSTRGSPLHF.